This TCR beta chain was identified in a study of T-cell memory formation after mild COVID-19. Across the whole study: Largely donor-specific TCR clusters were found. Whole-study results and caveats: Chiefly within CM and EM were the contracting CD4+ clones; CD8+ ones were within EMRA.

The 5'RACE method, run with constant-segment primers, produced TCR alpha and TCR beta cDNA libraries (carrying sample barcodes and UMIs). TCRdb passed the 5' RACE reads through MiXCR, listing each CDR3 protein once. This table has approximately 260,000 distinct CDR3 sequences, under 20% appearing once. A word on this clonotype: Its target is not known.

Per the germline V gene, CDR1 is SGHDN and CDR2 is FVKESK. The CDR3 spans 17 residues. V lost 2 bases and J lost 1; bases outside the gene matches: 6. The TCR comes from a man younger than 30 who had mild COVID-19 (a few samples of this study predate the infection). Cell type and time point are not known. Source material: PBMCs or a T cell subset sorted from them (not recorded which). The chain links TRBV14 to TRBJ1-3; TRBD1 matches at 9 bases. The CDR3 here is CASSQSYGTGSGNTIYF. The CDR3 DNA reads TGTGCCAGCAGCCAAAGCTACGGGACAGGGTCTGGAAACACCATATATTTT.